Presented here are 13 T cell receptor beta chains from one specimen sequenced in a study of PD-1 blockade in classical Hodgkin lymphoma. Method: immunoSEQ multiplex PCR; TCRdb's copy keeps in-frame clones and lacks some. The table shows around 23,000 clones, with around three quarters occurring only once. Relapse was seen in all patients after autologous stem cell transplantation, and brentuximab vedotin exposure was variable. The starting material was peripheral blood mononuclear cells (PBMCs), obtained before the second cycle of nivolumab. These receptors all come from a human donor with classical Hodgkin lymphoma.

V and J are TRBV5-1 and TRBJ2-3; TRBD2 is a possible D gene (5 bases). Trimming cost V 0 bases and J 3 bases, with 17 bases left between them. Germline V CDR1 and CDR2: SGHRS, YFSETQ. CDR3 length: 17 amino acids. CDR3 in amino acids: CASSLVRPTPGTDTQYF. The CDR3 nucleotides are TGCGCCAGCAGCTTGGTTCGGCCCACCCCGGGAACAGATACGCAGTATTTT.

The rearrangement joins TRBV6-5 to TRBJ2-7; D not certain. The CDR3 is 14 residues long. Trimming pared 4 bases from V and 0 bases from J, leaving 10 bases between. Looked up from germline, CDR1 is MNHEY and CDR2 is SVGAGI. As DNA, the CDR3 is TGTGCCAGCAGTTGGCTCGGTTACTCCTACGAGCAGTACTTC. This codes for CASSWLGYSYEQYF.

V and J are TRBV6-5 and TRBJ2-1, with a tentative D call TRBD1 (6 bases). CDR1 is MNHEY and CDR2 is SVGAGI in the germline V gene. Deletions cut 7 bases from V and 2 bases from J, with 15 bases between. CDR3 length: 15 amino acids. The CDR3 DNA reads TGTGCCAGCAAACAACAGGGCGAGCCCTACAATGAGCAGTTCTTC. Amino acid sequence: CASKQQGEPYNEQFF.

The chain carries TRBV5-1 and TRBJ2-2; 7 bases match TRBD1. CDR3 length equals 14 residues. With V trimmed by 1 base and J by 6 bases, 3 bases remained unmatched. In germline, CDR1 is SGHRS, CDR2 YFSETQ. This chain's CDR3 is CASSLPTGPGELFF. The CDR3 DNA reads TGCGCCAGCAGCTTGCCGACAGGGCCCGGGGAGCTGTTTTTT.

Here the CDR3 reads CASSPRMVNTEAFF. The CDR3 DNA reads TGTGCCAGCAGCCCAAGGATGGTGAACACTGAAGCTTTCTTT. The chain employs TRBV7-2 and TRBJ1-1; no definite D call. CDR3 length: 14 residues. V was trimmed by 5 bases and J by 0 bases, leaving 10 bases between them. Germline V gives CDR1 SGHTA, CDR2 FQGNSA.

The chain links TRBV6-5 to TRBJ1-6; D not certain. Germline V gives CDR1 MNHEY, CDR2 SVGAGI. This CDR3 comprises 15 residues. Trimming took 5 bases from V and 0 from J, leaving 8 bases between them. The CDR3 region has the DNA TGTGCCAGCAGTCCGGGAAGCTCCTATAATTCACCCCTCCACTTT. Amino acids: CASSPGSSYNSPLHF.

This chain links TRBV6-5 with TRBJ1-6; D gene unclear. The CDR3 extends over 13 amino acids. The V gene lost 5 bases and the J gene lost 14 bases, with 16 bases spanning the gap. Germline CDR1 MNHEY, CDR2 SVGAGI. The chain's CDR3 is CASSETGSTALHF. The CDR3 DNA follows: TGTGCCAGCAGTGAGACCGGGAGCACAGCCCTCCACTTT.

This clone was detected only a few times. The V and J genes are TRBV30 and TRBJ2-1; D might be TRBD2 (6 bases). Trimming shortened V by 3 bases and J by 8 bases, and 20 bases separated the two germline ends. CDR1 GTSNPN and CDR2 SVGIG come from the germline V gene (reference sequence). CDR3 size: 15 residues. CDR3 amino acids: CAWSPRDSLGYEQFF. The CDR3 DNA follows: TGTGCCTGGAGCCCCCGGGACTCCCTTGGCTATGAGCAGTTCTTC. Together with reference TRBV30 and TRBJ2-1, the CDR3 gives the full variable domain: SQTIHQWPATLVQPVGSPLSLECTVEGTSNPNLYWYRQAAGRGLQLLFYSVGIGQISSEVPQNLSASRPQDRQFILSSKKLLLSDSGFYLCAWSPRDSLGYEQFFGPGTRLTVL.

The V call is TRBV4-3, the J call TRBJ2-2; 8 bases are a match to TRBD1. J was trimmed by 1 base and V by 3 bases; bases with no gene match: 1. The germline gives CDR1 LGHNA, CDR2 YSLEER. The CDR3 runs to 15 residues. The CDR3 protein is CASSQGQENTGELFF. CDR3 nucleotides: TGCGCCAGCAGCCAGGGACAGGAGAACACCGGGGAGCTGTTTTTT.

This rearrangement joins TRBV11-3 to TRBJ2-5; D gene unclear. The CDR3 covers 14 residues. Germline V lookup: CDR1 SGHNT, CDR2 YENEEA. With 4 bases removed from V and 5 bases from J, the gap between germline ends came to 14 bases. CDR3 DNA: TGTGCCAGCAGCTCACCCGGTTTCGGGGAGACCCAGTACTTC. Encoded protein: CASSSPGFGETQYF.

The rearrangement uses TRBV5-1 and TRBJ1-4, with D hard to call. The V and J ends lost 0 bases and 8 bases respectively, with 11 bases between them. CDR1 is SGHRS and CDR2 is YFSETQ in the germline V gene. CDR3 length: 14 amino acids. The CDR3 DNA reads TGCGCCAGCAGCTTGGGAGGTCTTGGGGAAAAACTGTTTTTT. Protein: CASSLGGLGEKLFF.

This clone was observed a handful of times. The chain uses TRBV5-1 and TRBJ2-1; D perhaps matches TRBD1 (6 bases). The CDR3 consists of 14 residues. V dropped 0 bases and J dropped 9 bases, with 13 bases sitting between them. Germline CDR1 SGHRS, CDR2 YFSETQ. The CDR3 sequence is CASSLAGEVFEQFF. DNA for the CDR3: TGCGCCAGCAGCTTGGCAGGGGAAGTTTTTGAGCAGTTCTTC.

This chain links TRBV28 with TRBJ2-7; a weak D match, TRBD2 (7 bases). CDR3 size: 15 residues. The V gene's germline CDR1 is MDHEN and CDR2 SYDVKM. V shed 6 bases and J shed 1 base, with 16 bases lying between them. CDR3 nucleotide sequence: TGTGCCAGCAGAAGGACAGCCGGGGGGTCCTACGAGCAGTACGTC. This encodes CASRRTAGGSYEQYV.